This T cell receptor (beta chain) came from a study of T cells in Graves' hyperthyroidism and ophthalmopathy. From RNA transcripts, TCR beta CDR3 regions were amplified. Carried out on the TCR CDR3, a first-round RT-PCR used the HTBI primer set. TCRdb re-derived calls from the multiplex PCR reads in MiXCR, one entry per CDR3 protein. The data show around 430,000 distinct CDR3 sequences, 15% seen once. Study results and caveats: Appearing also in blood were most of the thyroid clonotypes expanded above 0.001.

As to this clonotype: Antigen: not known.

The source material was blood. The TCR was taken from a woman aged 30 to 39 with Graves' hyperthyroidism.

The CDR3 DNA reads as TGCAGTGCTGACGGACTAGCGGGAGGGAAGGGCACAGATACGCAGTATTTT. It is translated as CSADGLAGGKGTDTQYF. This chain links TRBV20-1 with TRBJ2-3, with TRBD2 identical over 15 bases. Germline V gene sequence: CDR1 DFQATT, CDR2 SNEGSKA (reference sequence). The J segment lost 1 base and the V segment lost 5 bases, leaving 7 bases of the junction unmatched. The CDR3 consists of 17 residues.